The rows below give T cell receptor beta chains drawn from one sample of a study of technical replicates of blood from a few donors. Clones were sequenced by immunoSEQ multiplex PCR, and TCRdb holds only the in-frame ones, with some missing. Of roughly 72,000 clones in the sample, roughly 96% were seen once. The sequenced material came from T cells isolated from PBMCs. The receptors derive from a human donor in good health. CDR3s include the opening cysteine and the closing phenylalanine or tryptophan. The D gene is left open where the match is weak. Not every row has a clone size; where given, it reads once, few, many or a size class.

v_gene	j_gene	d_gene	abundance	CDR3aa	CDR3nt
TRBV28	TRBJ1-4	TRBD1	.	CATDYMTGGNEKLFF	TGTGCCACCGACTACATGACAGGGGGGAATGAAAAACTGTTTTTT
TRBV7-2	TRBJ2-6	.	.	CASTKELGANVLTF	TGTGCCAGCACCAAAGAGTTAGGGGCCAACGTCCTGACTTTC
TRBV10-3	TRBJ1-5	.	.	CAISESRDINQPQHF	TGTGCCATCAGTGAGTCGAGGGACATTAATCAGCCCCAGCATTTT
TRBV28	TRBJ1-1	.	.	CASSLVVNTEAFF	TGTGCCAGCAGTTTAGTCGTTAACACTGAAGCTTTCTTT
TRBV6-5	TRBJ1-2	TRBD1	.	CASSLQGGTWYGYTF	TGTGCCAGCAGTTTACAAGGGGGCACCTGGTATGGCTACACCTTC
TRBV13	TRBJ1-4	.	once	CASSLYRATNEKLFF	TGTGCCAGCAGTTTATACAGGGCCACTAATGAAAAACTGTTTTTT
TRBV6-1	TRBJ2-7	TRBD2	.	CASSEGTSGTAEQYF	TGTGCCAGCAGTGAAGGGACTAGCGGGACCGCCGAGCAGTACTTC
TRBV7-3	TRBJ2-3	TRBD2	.	CASSRLTSGSTDTQYF	TGTGCCAGCAGCCGCCTGACTAGCGGGAGCACAGATACGCAGTATTTT
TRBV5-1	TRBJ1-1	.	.	CASSLGRNTEAFF	TGCGCCAGCAGCTTGGGCAGGAACACTGAAGCTTTCTTT
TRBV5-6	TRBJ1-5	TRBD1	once	CASSLWTGLGINNQPQHF	TGTGCCAGCAGCTTGTGGACAGGGCTTGGGATAAACAATCAGCCCCAGCATTTT
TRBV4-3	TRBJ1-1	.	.	CASTGTMNTEAFF	TGCGCCAGCACCGGGACAATGAACACTGAAGCTTTCTTT
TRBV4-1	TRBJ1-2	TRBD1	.	CASSQVQGKEYGYTF	TGCGCCAGCAGCCAAGTACAGGGGAAGGAGTATGGCTACACCTTC
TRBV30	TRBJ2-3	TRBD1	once	CAWSVQGASTDTQYF	TGTGCCTGGAGTGTACAGGGGGCTAGCACAGATACGCAGTATTTT
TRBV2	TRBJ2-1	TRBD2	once	CASSPATWSGRGDEQFF	TGTGCCAGCAGTCCGGCGACGTGGAGCGGGAGGGGGGATGAGCAGTTCTTC
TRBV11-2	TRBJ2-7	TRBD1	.	CASSTGGEYEQYF	TGTGCCAGTTCGACAGGGGGGGAGTACGAGCAGTACTTC
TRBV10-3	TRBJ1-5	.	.	CAISLSQPQHF	TGTGCCATCAGCCTCAGTCAGCCCCAGCATTTT
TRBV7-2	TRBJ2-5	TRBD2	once	CASSLNLAGVETQYF	TGTGCCAGCAGCTTAAATCTAGCGGGAGTAGAGACCCAGTACTTC
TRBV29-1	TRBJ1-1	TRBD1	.	CSVEGTVQSLAFF	TGCAGCGTCGAGGGGACAGTTCAGAGTTTAGCTTTCTTT